This entry lists 28 T cell receptor beta chains sequenced from one sample in a study of long-term antiretroviral therapy in people with HIV. immunoSEQ v3.0 was run at survey level. Profiled with immunoSEQ multiplex PCR; TCRdb holds only in-frame clones, not every one. The table shows 25,000 to 35,000 clones, with about 93% occurring only once. The sequencing used unsorted PBMCs, collected approximately 6.3 years after starting antiretroviral therapy. All receptors derive from a woman aged 40 to 55 with HIV.

The gene calls are TRBV2 and TRBJ2-5; TRBD1 matches 8 bases. The CDR3 runs to 14 residues. V trimming: 9 bases; J trimming: 2 bases; junction bases outside the gene matches: 8. Germline V gene data show CDR1 as SNHLY and CDR2 as FYNNEI. The CDR3 region has the DNA TGTGCCAGGGGACAACAGGGGGTACAAGAGACCCAGTACTTC. Amino acids: CARGQQGVQETQYF.

V usage is TRBV6-1 and J usage is TRBJ1-3; D unclear. The CDR3 has 15 amino acids. The V end was cut by 2 bases, the J end by 1 base, with 9 bases between. Germline V gene lookup returns CDR1 MNHNS and CDR2 SASEGT. The CDR3: CASSERIASGNTIYF. For the CDR3, the DNA is TGTGCCAGCAGTGAACGGATTGCTTCTGGAAACACCATATATTTT.

The chain joins TRBV7-9 to TRBJ1-4, with 10 bases identical to TRBD1. This CDR3 is 14 amino acids long. The germline CDR1 and CDR2 sequences are SEHNR and FQNEAQ (reference sequence). Germline trimming cut 5 bases from V and 8 bases from J; bases unmatched to any gene: 5. CDR3 DNA: TGTGCCAGCAGCCCGGGACAGGGGCTCGAAAAACTGTTTTTT. It yields the protein CASSPGQGLEKLFF. Looking up the rest from reference TRBV7-9 and TRBJ1-4 gives the full variable domain: DTGVSQNPRHKITKRGQNVTFRCDPISEHNRLYWYRQTLGQGPEFLTYFQNEAQLEKSRLLSDRFSAERPKGSFSTLEIQRTEQGDSAMYLCASSPGQGLEKLFFGSGTQLSVL.

CDR3 residues: CASSSKSNYGYTF. CDR3 nucleotide sequence: TGTGCCAGCAGCTCAAAGAGTAACTATGGCTACACCTTC. The rearrangement uses TRBV14 and TRBJ1-2; the D is unclear. Per the germline V gene, CDR1 is SGHDN and CDR2 is FVKESK. CDR3 length equals 13 residues. Trimming stripped 5 bases from V and 1 base from J, with 8 bases between.

The rearrangement joins TRBV7-9 to TRBJ1-5; D is uncertain. Germline-derived CDR1 and CDR2 are SEHNR and FQNEAQ (reference sequence). The CDR3 consists of 15 residues. V was clipped by 5 bases and J by 7 bases, with 18 bases between them. The CDR3: CASSLTGYDGQPQHF. In DNA form, the CDR3 reads TGTGCCAGCAGCCTTACGGGCTACGACGGGCAGCCCCAGCATTTT.

The chain couples TRBV7-2 to TRBJ1-1; 7 nucleotides agree with TRBD1. Trimming at V came to 5 bases and at J to 5 bases, leaving 5 bases not matched to a gene. Germline loops: CDR1 SGHTA, CDR2 FQGNSA. The CDR3 sequence is 13 residues long. This chain's CDR3 is CASSPQGVTEAFF. Written as DNA, the CDR3 is TGTGCCAGCAGCCCCCAGGGGGTAACTGAAGCTTTCTTT.

The V call is TRBV4-2, the J call TRBJ2-5; D not certain. The germline gives CDR1 LGHNA, CDR2 YNFKEQ. The CDR3 extends over 14 amino acids. V lost 3 bases, J lost 5 bases, and 13 bases lay in between. Here the CDR3 DNA reads TGTGCCAGCAGCCAGGCCCGGATTACGGAGACCCAGTACTTC. Protein: CASSQARITETQYF.

The chain couples TRBV7-2 to TRBJ1-2; 10 bases agree with TRBD1. The CDR3 sequence is 15 residues long. Unmatched junction bases numbered 6, after V lost 4 bases and J lost 4 bases. The germline V gene encodes CDR1 SGHTA and CDR2 FQGNSA. The CDR3, as DNA: TGTGCCAGCAGCTCAGCCTGGACAGGGGGCTATGGCTACACCTTC. It translates to CASSSAWTGGYGYTF.

The V call is TRBV27, the J call TRBJ2-7; 9 positions agree with TRBD2. The CDR3 spans 13 residues. CDR1 is MNHEY and CDR2 is SMNVEV in the germline V gene (reference sequence). The ends lost 10 bases at V and 5 bases at J; junction bases unmatched: 9. CDR3 loop: CATSGALRDEQYF. The CDR3 DNA reads as TGTGCCACTAGCGGGGCGCTGCGGGACGAGCAGTACTTC.

V is TRBV20-1 and J is TRBJ1-2, with D unclear. The CDR3 consists of 11 residues. V was shortened by 3 bases and J by 8 bases, with 10 bases between the two germline ends. Germline V lookup: CDR1 DFQATT, CDR2 SNEGSKA (reference sequence). The CDR3 sequence is CSASRGHGYTF. The CDR3 bases are TGCAGTGCTAGTCGCGGTCACGGCTACACCTTC.

In this sample, this clone turned up once. J is TRBJ2-1 and V is TRBV4-1; D is ambiguous. Deletions cut 1 base from V and 8 bases from J, with 6 bases between. The CDR3 runs to 12 residues. Germline V gene data show CDR1 as MGHRA and CDR2 as YSYEKL. This CDR3 is CASSQGSYEQFF. The CDR3 nucleotides read TGCGCCAGCAGCCAAGGTTCCTATGAGCAGTTCTTC.

The chain couples TRBV18 to TRBJ1-4, with a tentative D call TRBD1 (6 bases). In germline, CDR1 is KGHSH, CDR2 LQKENI. V lost 5 bases, J lost 1 base, and 11 bases lay in between. This CDR3 has 15 residues. CDR3 sequence reads: CASSSAGVTNEKLFF. CDR3 DNA sequence: TGTGCCAGCTCATCAGCAGGGGTAACTAATGAAAAACTGTTTTTT.

This clone was counted a few times. The rearrangement joins TRBV7-9 to TRBJ1-6; D is possibly TRBD1 (5 bases). Trimming removed 2 bases from V and 7 bases from J, with 12 bases in between. The CDR3 has 15 amino acids. From germline, CDR1 is SEHNR and CDR2 FQNEAQ (reference sequence). The DNA for the CDR3 is TGTGCCAGCAGCTTACGGGGGGACGGGAATTCACCCCTCCACTTT. This codes for CASSLRGDGNSPLHF.

The J gene is TRBJ1-1, the V gene TRBV7-2; no firm D call. CDR3 length: 16 amino acids. Germline values: CDR1 SGHTA, CDR2 FQGNSA. Trimming removed 5 bases from V and 1 base from J, with 17 bases in between. The CDR3 protein is CASSHKTSWGNTEAFF. CDR3 nucleotides: TGTGCCAGCAGCCATAAGACATCTTGGGGGAACACTGAAGCTTTCTTT.

V and J are TRBV9 and TRBJ1-2, with a tentative D call TRBD1 (5 bases). V was trimmed by 5 bases and J by 2 bases, leaving 16 bases between them. Germline values: CDR1 SGDLS, CDR2 YYNGEE. This CDR3 has 15 residues. The CDR3 sequence is CASRPLGGKNYGYTF. CDR3 sequence (DNA): TGTGCCAGCAGGCCCTTGGGGGGAAAGAACTATGGCTACACCTTC. Full variable domain (rest looked up from reference TRBV9 and TRBJ1-2): DSGVTQTPKHLITATGQRVTLRCSPRSGDLSVYWYQQSLDQGLQFLIQYYNGEERAKGNILERFSAQQFPDLHSELNLSSLELGDSALYFCASRPLGGKNYGYTFGSGTRLTVV.

Comment on this clone: A junction boundary mismatches the germline segment, possibly from a read error. The rearrangement joins TRBV2 to TRBJ1-2, with TRBD1 matching 7 bases. The V gene's germline CDR1 is SNHLY and CDR2 FYNNEI. The CDR3 runs to 15 residues. CDR3 DNA: TGTGCCAGCAGCGAAGCCGGACAGGCGAGATATGGCTACACCTTC. It codes for CASSEAGQARYGYTF. The whole variable domain, filled in from reference TRBV2 and TRBJ1-2, reads EPEVTQTPSHQVTQMGQEVILRCVPISNHLYFYWYRQILGQKVEFLVSFYNNEISEKSEIFDDQFSVERPDGSNFTLKIRSTKLEDSAMYFCASSEAGQARYGYTFGSGTRLTVV.

V and J are TRBV4-3 and TRBJ1-2; the match to TRBD1 covers 9 bases. There are 15 residues in the CDR3. V shed 1 base and J 5 bases; nucleotides not matched to a gene: 5. Per germline, CDR1 LGHNA and CDR2 YSLEER. This chain's CDR3 is CASSQGYGQGYGYTF. Written as DNA, the CDR3 is TGCGCCAGCAGCCAAGGCTACGGACAGGGGTATGGCTACACCTTC.

In the case of this clone: At one of its ends the junction is not consistent with the germline gene, which may arise from a read error. Other DNA sequences within the sample encode an identical CDR3. This chain links TRBV10-3 with TRBJ1-2; D perhaps matches TRBD1 (5 bases). Germline CDR1 is ENHRY and CDR2 is SYGVKD. This CDR3 is 14 amino acids long. This CDR3 is CAISESFGGYGYTF. The CDR3 DNA reads as TGTGCTATCAGTGAGTCGTTCGGGGGCTATGGCTACACCTTC.

J is TRBJ1-2 and V is TRBV4-3; D ambiguous. Germline V lookup: CDR1 LGHNA, CDR2 YSLEER. The CDR3 runs 13 residues. V was clipped by 5 bases and J by 8 bases, with 15 bases between them. CDR3 coding DNA: TGCGCCAGCAGCGCCTCGAGAAGGGAGGGCTACACCTTC. As protein: CASSASRREGYTF.

The rearrangement joins TRBV30 to TRBJ1-3, with 8 bases that match TRBD1. The length of the CDR3 is 15 residues. V was clipped by 3 bases and J by 2 bases; unmatched bases: 6. Germline V lookup: CDR1 GTSNPN, CDR2 SVGIG (reference sequence). The CDR3 nucleotides are TGTGCCTGGAGAACGGACAGGGTCCCTGGAAACACCATATATTTT. Translated: CAWRTDRVPGNTIYF.

The chain carries TRBV18 and TRBJ1-1; D possibly corresponds to TRBD1 (5 bases). The germline gives CDR1 KGHSH, CDR2 LQKENI. The V end was cut by 2 bases, the J end by 1 base, with 14 bases between. The CDR3 length is 16 residues. CDR3 DNA sequence: TGTGCCAGCTCACCAAACCAGGGTGCGTCGAACACTGAAGCTTTCTTT. This sequence encodes CASSPNQGASNTEAFF.

The CDR3 sequence is CAWGIPGHRYGYTF. CDR3 in DNA: TGTGCCTGGGGTATTCCGGGACACCGCTATGGCTACACCTTC. The chain links TRBV30 to TRBJ1-2, with TRBD1 as a possible D gene (6 bases). Germline CDR1 reads GTSNPN; CDR2 reads SVGIG (reference sequence). The V end lost 5 bases, the J end lost 4 bases, and 17 bases lay between the germline ends. The CDR3 runs 14 residues.

This sequence joins TRBV13 and TRBJ1-1; D unclear. Trimming removed 0 bases at V and 1 base at J, with 6 bases between. This CDR3 is 14 amino acids long. Per the germline V gene, CDR1 is PRHDT and CDR2 is FYEKMQ (reference sequence). The DNA of the CDR3 is TGTGCCAGCAGCTTAGGACCGACGAACACTGAAGCTTTCTTT. It codes for CASSLGPTNTEAFF.

Comments on this clone: The same CDR3 can be traced to other DNA sequences in this sample. The gene calls are TRBV18 and TRBJ2-6; TRBD1 matches at 11 bases. Germline V gene lookup returns CDR1 KGHSH and CDR2 LQKENI. The trim removed 3 bases at V and 2 bases at J, leaving 6 bases unmatched. The CDR3 is made up of 18 amino acids. In DNA form, the CDR3 reads TGTGCCAGCTCACCGCCCGGGACAGGGGGAGCTGGGGCCAACGTCCTGACTTTC. It yields the protein CASSPPGTGGAGANVLTF.

CDR3 sequence reads: CASSQDLGTGGRETQYF. For the CDR3, the DNA is TGTGCCAGCAGCCAAGATCTTGGGACAGGGGGCCGAGAGACCCAGTACTTC. V is TRBV4-2 and J is TRBJ2-5; 12 positions match TRBD1. With V trimmed by 0 bases and J by 4 bases, 6 bases remained unmatched. The CDR3 spans 17 residues. The germline CDR1 and CDR2 sequences are LGHNA and YNFKEQ.

About this clone: Different DNA sequences within this sample yield the same CDR3. The chain links TRBV20-1 to TRBJ1-1; D is unclear. Germline-derived CDR1 and CDR2 are DFQATT and SNEGSKA (reference sequence). V was pared by 6 bases and J by 2 bases, with 7 bases between. The length of the CDR3 is 11 residues. The CDR3 protein is CSAGINTEAFF. CDR3 DNA sequence: TGCAGTGCGGGGATCAACACTGAAGCTTTCTTT.

This clone has just one count. CDR3 region: CASSLGTNYGYTF. CDR3 bases: TGTGCCAGCAGCTTAGGGACAAACTATGGCTACACCTTC. The rearrangement links TRBV11-2 to TRBJ1-2, with D possibly TRBD1 on 5 matching bases. The CDR3 has 13 amino acids. Germline-derived CDR1 and CDR2 are SGHAT and FQNNGV. The V gene lost 1 base and the J gene lost 2 bases, with 5 bases spanning the gap.

The CDR3 sequence: CASSEQGAVDTEAFF. CDR3 nucleotides: TGTGCCAGCAGCGAACAGGGGGCGGTAGACACTGAAGCTTTCTTT. The rearrangement joins TRBV9 to TRBJ1-1; 9 bases align to TRBD1. Germline V CDR1 and CDR2: SGDLS, YYNGEE. The CDR3 extends over 15 amino acids. V shed 3 bases, J shed 3 bases, and the junction held 6 bases outside the gene matches.